A selection of T cell receptor beta chains follows, all from one sample in a study of cytomegalovirus exposure and HLA in healthy donors. Produced via immunoSEQ multiplex PCR; TCRdb's table is partial and in-frame only. The table includes approximately 210,000 clones, 87% detected once. The sample taken for sequencing was PBMCs. These receptors came from a man younger than 40 in good health and CMV-seronegative. The conserved cysteine and the conserved F or W are not part of the CDR3 here. Clone size is stated in some rows and not others, as once, few, many or a class when expanded.

clone size: NA; V gene: TRBV2; CDR3 protein: ASREGQGIEKLF
clone size: once; V gene: TRBV19; CDR3 protein: ASSIGRGPYEQY
clone size: once; V gene: TRBV7-7; CDR3 protein: ASSQNSGGGYEQF
clone size: NA; V gene: TRBV10-1; CDR3 protein: ASSESYRGTKNIQY
clone size: NA; V gene: TRBV7-6; CDR3 protein: ASSLGGDSGANVLT
clone size: NA; V gene: TRBV30; CDR3 protein: AWSADEKLF
clone size: NA; V gene: TRBV11-2; CDR3 protein: ASSLRGTPSTDTQY
clone size: NA; V gene: TRBV4-3; CDR3 protein: ASSQGGRVRGRTDTQY
clone size: NA; V gene: TRBV28; CDR3 protein: ASSLGGASGNTIY
clone size: once; V gene: TRBV2; CDR3 protein: ARVRQGYEQY
clone size: few; V gene: TRBV5-4; CDR3 protein: ASSLQRDLGWFGEQY
clone size: NA; V gene: TRBV15; CDR3 protein: ATSRNPGTSPGQPQH
clone size: NA; V gene: TRBV6-1; CDR3 protein: ASDRGEADTQY
clone size: NA; V gene: TRBV9; CDR3 protein: ASSGDSLYEQY
clone size: NA; V gene: TRBV18; CDR3 protein: ASSPTSQETQY
clone size: NA; V gene: TRBV28; CDR3 protein: ASRREEPNEKLF
clone size: NA; V gene: TRBV2; CDR3 protein: ASMPGQGDEKLF
clone size: NA; V gene: TRBV27; CDR3 protein: ASSLWVPGQGETQY
clone size: NA; V gene: TRBV2; CDR3 protein: ARVPGGRGPTGNEQF
clone size: NA; V gene: TRBV5-1; CDR3 protein: ASGPSGGGVGEQF
clone size: NA; V gene: TRBV25-1; CDR3 protein: ASSAMTGTSTDTQY
clone size: NA; V gene: TRBV6-6; CDR3 protein: ASSYSGSEPQH
clone size: few; V gene: TRBV6-5; CDR3 protein: ASSLDRDTDTQY
clone size: NA; V gene: TRBV28; CDR3 protein: ASSPTGTKDVEQY
clone size: few; V gene: TRBV27; CDR3 protein: ASSRPTGVTNEQF
clone size: NA; V gene: TRBV27; CDR3 protein: ASSPGGELF
clone size: NA; V gene: TRBV14; CDR3 protein: ASSQLQVTEAF
clone size: NA; V gene: TRBV28; CDR3 protein: ASSLASGRGRMEF
clone size: once; V gene: TRBV28; CDR3 protein: ASSYGYNEQF
clone size: NA; V gene: TRBV29-1; CDR3 protein: SVRDLWEKLF
clone size: NA; V gene: TRBV27; CDR3 protein: ASSLSKGAGYGYT
clone size: NA; V gene: TRBV2; CDR3 protein: ASRRGGPATADTQY
clone size: NA; V gene: TRBV19; CDR3 protein: ASSPSGGRGDTQY
clone size: NA; V gene: TRBV5-1; CDR3 protein: ASSLAGPEITGELF
clone size: NA; V gene: TRBV4-1; CDR3 protein: ASSPQVGRVPYNEQF
clone size: NA; V gene: TRBV10-3; CDR3 protein: AISRQSQETQY
clone size: NA; V gene: TRBV11-2; CDR3 protein: ASSLAVGGGTYEQY
clone size: NA; V gene: TRBV19; CDR3 protein: ASNQAGVNYEQY
clone size: NA; V gene: TRBV9; CDR3 protein: ASSVAKVGGTGELF
clone size: few; V gene: TRBV9; CDR3 protein: ASSVVGGNIQY
clone size: NA; V gene: TRBV18; CDR3 protein: ASSPQTSGPGEQY
clone size: few; V gene: TRBV14; CDR3 protein: ASSQEITGFTLYGYT
clone size: once; V gene: TRBV27; CDR3 protein: ASSLSGTGSYEQY
clone size: NA; V gene: TRBV6-4; CDR3 protein: ASSPGGGYTDTQY
clone size: NA; V gene: TRBV2; CDR3 protein: ASSAGRGSYEQY
clone size: NA; V gene: TRBV19; CDR3 protein: ASSRAAGLSSYNEQF
clone size: NA; V gene: TRBV5-1; CDR3 protein: ASSLEREGFEQY
clone size: NA; V gene: TRBV5-5; CDR3 protein: ASSSGLTYEQY
clone size: NA; V gene: TRBV9; CDR3 protein: ASSEQGSGEKLF
clone size: NA; V gene: TRBV28; CDR3 protein: ASNYPLSYGYT
clone size: NA; V gene: TRBV6-1; CDR3 protein: ASSELSAGGWF
clone size: once; V gene: TRBV19; CDR3 protein: ASSGVAGLGEQF
clone size: NA; V gene: TRBV11-2; CDR3 protein: ASSSTHYGEQY